The sequence of this T cell receptor (beta chain) was determined in a study of T cell changes during pregnancy in multiple sclerosis. The CDR3 is 15 residues long. Germline CDR1 LGHNA, CDR2 YSLEER. The V segment lost 3 bases and the J segment 10 bases; nucleotides outside the gene matches: 9. The protocol was immunoSEQ multiplex PCR, while the TCRdb copy is restricted to in-frame clones and leaves out a portion. This table holds tens of thousands of clones, 90% found once. V and J are TRBV4-3 and TRBJ1-6; 7 bases line up with TRBD1. This receptor was obtained from a female donor with multiple sclerosis, enrolled in a pregnancy study. The source was peripheral blood, collected in the third trimester of pregnancy. In DNA form, the CDR3 reads TGCGCCAGCAGCCAGGCCCGGGACAGATTATCACCCCTCCACTTT. Residues: CASSQARDRLSPLHF.